This T cell receptor beta chain was obtained from a study of cytomegalovirus exposure and HLA in healthy donors. The PCR ran on 60 Vbeta and 13 Jbeta primers. Original processing notes: As a later analysis found, there were roughly 80 million unique TCR beta chains, of which some 10 million were shared. Data came from immunoSEQ multiplex PCR; TCRdb stores just in-frame clones and leaves some out. D and trimming were read from the DNA, whereas the V and J calls and clone size are those reported in that table. The table records roughly 100,000 clones, around 86% of them present only once. Trimming stripped 0 bases from V and 2 bases from J, with 8 bases between. This CDR3 region has 14 residues. Per germline, CDR1 SGHKS and CDR2 YYEKEE (reference sequence). Study results and caveats: Later analysis identified around 15,000 TCR beta sequences associated with HLA alleles, using a false discovery rate threshold of 0.05.

Worth noting for this clone: Antigen unknown.

Source material: PBMCs. The genes are TRBV5-5 and TRBJ1-1; D unclear. This receptor was obtained from a female donor in good health and CMV-seropositive. The CDR3 sequence: CASSLVQINTEAFF. Here the CDR3 DNA reads TGTGCCAGCAGCTTGGTTCAGATAAACACTGAAGCTTTCTTT.